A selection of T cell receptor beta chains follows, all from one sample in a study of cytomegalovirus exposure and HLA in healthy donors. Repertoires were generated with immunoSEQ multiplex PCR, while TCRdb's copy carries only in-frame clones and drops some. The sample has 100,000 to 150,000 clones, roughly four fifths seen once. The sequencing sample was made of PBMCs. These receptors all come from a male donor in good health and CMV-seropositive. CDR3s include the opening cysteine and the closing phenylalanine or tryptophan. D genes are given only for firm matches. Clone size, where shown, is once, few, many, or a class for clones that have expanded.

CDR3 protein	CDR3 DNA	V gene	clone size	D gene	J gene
CACGGLRTQYF	TGTGCCTGCGGGGGGTTACGGACCCAGTACTTC	TRBV30	NA	TRBD2	TRBJ2-5
CATSREGHVYEQYF	TGTGCCACCAGCAGAGAAGGACACGTCTACGAGCAGTACTTC	TRBV15	once	NA	TRBJ2-7
CASSSTSGRAGANVLTF	TGTGCCAGCAGCTCGACTAGCGGGAGGGCTGGGGCCAACGTCCTGACTTTC	TRBV7-9	NA	TRBD2	TRBJ2-6
CASSYLAGGDYEQYF	TGTGCCAGCAGTTATCTAGCGGGAGGCGACTACGAGCAGTACTTC	TRBV28	NA	TRBD2	TRBJ2-7
CASSPGLAQETQYF	TGTGCCAGCAGCCCGGGACTAGCCCAAGAGACCCAGTACTTC	TRBV5-4	NA	TRBD2	TRBJ2-5
CASSQPTVGNYGYTF	TGTGCCAGCAGCCAACCGACAGTTGGGAACTATGGCTACACCTTC	TRBV5-4	NA	NA	TRBJ1-2
CASSYLSRDLYNEQFF	TGTGCCAGCAGTTACTTGTCCCGGGACTTATACAATGAGCAGTTCTTC	TRBV6-5	NA	NA	TRBJ2-1
CASSHPGTDSYEQYF	TGTGCCAGCAGCCACCCCGGGACAGACTCCTACGAGCAGTACTTC	TRBV14	NA	TRBD1	TRBJ2-7
CASTAGTGVGNQPQHF	TGTGCCAGCACCGCCGGAACAGGGGTGGGAAATCAGCCCCAGCATTTT	TRBV7-8	NA	TRBD1	TRBJ1-5
CASSPLSGYTGELFF	TGTGCCAGCAGTCCTCTCAGCGGGTACACCGGGGAGCTGTTTTTT	TRBV6-5	few	NA	TRBJ2-2
CTSSYVRTGGGYGYTF	TGTACCAGCAGTTACGTGCGGACAGGGGGCGGCTATGGCTACACCTTC	TRBV6-5	NA	TRBD1	TRBJ1-2
CASSEYRARTDTQYF	TGTGCCAGCAGCGAGTACAGGGCTCGGACAGATACGCAGTATTTT	TRBV7-2	NA	NA	TRBJ2-3
CASSVTASRPYEQYF	TGTGCCAGCAGCGTGACAGCGAGTCGCCCCTACGAGCAGTACTTC	TRBV9	NA	NA	TRBJ2-7
CASSLRLAGEETQYF	TGTGCCAGCAGCTTACGACTAGCGGGAGAGGAGACCCAGTACTTC	TRBV5-4	few	TRBD2	TRBJ2-5
CAWSPLEPYEQYF	TGTGCCTGGAGTCCACTAGAGCCCTACGAGCAGTACTTC	TRBV30	NA	NA	TRBJ2-7
CASSPGQENTEAFF	TGTGCCAGCTCACCGGGACAGGAGAACACTGAAGCTTTCTTT	TRBV18	NA	TRBD1	TRBJ1-1
CASSLAGGQWNEQFF	TGTGCCAGCAGCTTGGCCGGGGGGCAGTGGAATGAGCAGTTCTTC	TRBV5-8	NA	NA	TRBJ2-1
CATSTREWGTQYF	TGTGCCACCAGCACGCGGGAGTGGGGGACCCAGTACTTC	TRBV15	NA	TRBD2	TRBJ2-5
CASSIGAGGYNEQFF	TGTGCCAGTAGTATAGGGGCGGGGGGCTACAATGAGCAGTTCTTC	TRBV19	NA	TRBD2	TRBJ2-1
CASSSGTTQETQYF	TGTGCCAGCAGCTCTGGGACTACGCAAGAGACCCAGTACTTC	TRBV7-3	NA	TRBD2	TRBJ2-5
CASSSPGSGRVYEQYF	TGTGCCAGCAGTTCTCCCGGTAGCGGGAGAGTATACGAGCAGTACTTC	TRBV28	NA	TRBD2	TRBJ2-7
CASSLVLSRTGGTEAFF	TGCGCCAGCAGCTTGGTGCTCTCGAGGACAGGGGGCACTGAAGCTTTCTTT	TRBV5-1	NA	TRBD1	TRBJ1-1
CASSPGTGSNQPQHF	TGTGCCAGCAGCCCCGGGACAGGAAGCAATCAGCCCCAGCATTTT	TRBV7-6	NA	TRBD1	TRBJ1-5
CASSSGGSGTEAFF	TGTGCCAGTAGTTCAGGGGGATCCGGCACTGAAGCTTTCTTT	TRBV19	NA	TRBD1	TRBJ1-1
CASSLSGRGGNQPQHF	TGTGCCAGCAGCTTGTCAGGCAGGGGTGGCAATCAGCCCCAGCATTTT	TRBV5-5	NA	NA	TRBJ1-5
CASSSQVNQPQHF	TGTGCCAGTAGTAGCCAGGTCAATCAGCCCCAGCATTTT	TRBV19	NA	NA	TRBJ1-5
CASSPRDYQDEQYF	TGTGCCAGCAGCCCCCGGGACTACCAAGACGAGCAGTACTTC	TRBV9	NA	TRBD2	TRBJ2-7
CASSPDLGANHTQYF	TGTGCCAGCTCACCTGACTTGGGGGCCAACCATACGCAGTATTTT	TRBV18	NA	NA	TRBJ2-3
CASSFFGGGVSYNEQFF	TGTGCCAGCAGTTTCTTCGGGGGGGGAGTCTCCTACAATGAGCAGTTCTTC	TRBV28	NA	TRBD2	TRBJ2-1
CASSQEGIGTGGGNTIYF	TGTGCCAGCAGCCAAGAGGGAATCGGCACAGGGGGGGGAAACACCATATATTTT	TRBV4-2	NA	TRBD1	TRBJ1-3
CASSLVVGAGADTQYF	TGTGCCAGCAGCTTAGTTGTGGGAGCCGGCGCCGATACGCAGTATTTT	TRBV7-2	NA	NA	TRBJ2-3
CASSPEPGLSYNEQFF	TGCGCCAGCAGTCCCGAACCGGGACTTTCCTACAATGAGCAGTTCTTC	TRBV5-1	medium-sized	NA	TRBJ2-1
CSVLLGGNYGYTF	TGCAGCGTTTTACTCGGGGGGAACTATGGCTACACCTTC	TRBV29-1	NA	NA	TRBJ1-2
CASSQATGSYEQYF	TGTGCCAGCAGCCAAGCCACAGGTTCCTACGAGCAGTACTTC	TRBV4-2	NA	NA	TRBJ2-7
CASSLELRDPGGYEQYF	TGTGCCAGCAGCTTAGAGTTACGGGACCCCGGAGGGTACGAGCAGTACTTC	TRBV7-2	NA	NA	TRBJ2-7
CASIPAGTGLQPQHF	TGTGCCAGTATCCCTGCCGGGACAGGGTTACAGCCCCAGCATTTT	TRBV19	NA	TRBD1	TRBJ1-5
CASSARTGVKTGFF	TGTGCCAGCAGTGCCCGGACAGGGGTAAAAACGGGATTCTTC	TRBV2	NA	TRBD1	TRBJ2-1
CASSLVEGPRSGANVLTF	TGTGCCAGCAGCTTAGTGGAGGGCCCCCGCTCTGGGGCCAACGTCCTGACTTTC	TRBV7-8	NA	NA	TRBJ2-6
CASSFRGQGRNEQFF	TGTGCCAGCAGTTTTCGCGGACAGGGGAGGAATGAGCAGTTCTTC	TRBV28	once	TRBD1	TRBJ2-1
CSGREGPETQYF	TGCAGCGGTAGGGAGGGCCCCGAGACCCAGTACTTC	TRBV29-1	few	TRBD2	TRBJ2-5
CAAKFSGRSTGELFF	TGTGCCGCAAAGTTTAGCGGGAGGAGTACCGGGGAGCTGTTTTTT	TRBV6-5	NA	TRBD2	TRBJ2-2
CAWDRGKGEDTQYF	TGTGCCTGGGACAGGGGCAAAGGGGAGGATACGCAGTATTTT	TRBV30	NA	TRBD1	TRBJ2-3
CASGPGQGNQPQHF	TGTGCCAGCGGTCCCGGACAGGGTAACCAGCCCCAGCATTTT	TRBV27	NA	TRBD1	TRBJ1-5
CASSPTSGYNEQFF	TGTGCCAGTAGTCCGACTAGCGGGTACAATGAGCAGTTCTTC	TRBV19	NA	TRBD2	TRBJ2-1
CASSEKGTGRKETQYF	TGTGCCAGCAGTGAAAAAGGGACAGGGCGGAAAGAGACCCAGTACTTC	TRBV2	NA	TRBD1	TRBJ2-5
CASSVGLAYEQYF	TGTGCCAGCAGCGTAGGACTGGCCTACGAGCAGTACTTC	TRBV7-2	NA	NA	TRBJ2-7
CASSFPTGAYGYTF	TGTGCCAGCAGCTTCCCGACAGGGGCCTATGGCTACACCTTC	TRBV11-2	once	TRBD1	TRBJ1-2
CASRAGSGDNEQFF	TGTGCCAGCAGGGCGGGTTCGGGGGACAATGAGCAGTTCTTC	TRBV5-4	NA	NA	TRBJ2-1
CASANRQVPPLYEQYF	TGTGCTAGTGCTAATCGACAGGTTCCACCGCTCTACGAGCAGTACTTC	TRBV12-5	NA	NA	TRBJ2-7
CASSRTGGQKKNSQYF	TGCGCCAGCAGCCGGACAGGGGGACAGAAGAAAAACAGTCAGTACTTC	TRBV4-3	NA	TRBD1	TRBJ2-4
CATSRGWERGGTDTQYF	TGTGCCACCAGCAGAGGCTGGGAGCGGGGGGGCACAGATACGCAGTATTTT	TRBV15	NA	TRBD2	TRBJ2-3
CASTKPGEWAKNIQYF	TGTGCCAGCACTAAACCGGGGGAGTGGGCCAAAAACATTCAGTACTTC	TRBV7-8	few	NA	TRBJ2-4
CASSSDWSSYNEQFF	TGTGCCAGTAGTAGCGACTGGAGCTCCTACAATGAGCAGTTCTTC	TRBV19	NA	NA	TRBJ2-1